This T cell receptor (beta chain) was sequenced during a study of T cell responses to AZD1222 COVID-19 vaccine. TCRdb's table, derived via immunoSEQ multiplex PCR, lists solely in-frame clones and lacks some. The data contain around 88,000 clones, around 88% of them seen just once; the ten biggest clones take up over 9%. Germline V gene data show CDR1 as SQVTM and CDR2 as ANQGSEA. The V end was cut by 3 bases, the J end by 7 bases, with 12 bases between. This CDR3 spans 12 amino acids. This clone was detected only once. The source material was peripheral blood, sampled on day 0 of MenACWY control vaccination. This receptor was obtained from an adult in good health. The chain carries TRBV29-1 and TRBJ1-2, with TRBD1 as a possible D gene (6 bases). The CDR3 spells CSVEEGVGGYTF. The CDR3 nucleotides are TGCAGCGTTGAGGAGGGGGTGGGTGGCTACACCTTC.